Included here is one TCR beta chain sequence, with context. Its antigen is still unknown. The sample belongs to a study of glioma-infiltrating T cells after dendritic cell vaccination. Whole-study findings and limits: Complete blood and tumor specimen sets were limited to few patients. Higher pretreatment TIL content predicted longer progression-free time and survival.

Assay used: immunoSEQ multiplex PCR; TCRdb lists only in-frame clones, some missing. The sample consists of tens of thousands of clones, 85% of them appearing once. Time point indicated: after dendritic cell vaccination, including at tumor progression/relapse. Germline V gene data show CDR1 as SGHNT and CDR2 as YENEEA. The V end was cut by 2 bases, the J end by 2 bases, with 7 bases between. CDR3 length: 13 amino acids. The sequence was obtained from a human donor with glioblastoma. The chain recombines TRBV11-3 with TRBJ2-7; unclear D gene. Source: blood, taken after dendritic cell vaccination. Here the CDR3 reads CASSLSTTYEQYF. The CDR3 nucleotides are TGTGCCAGCAGCTTATCGACAACCTACGAGCAGTACTTC.